This TCR beta chain was identified in a study of blood T cell repertoires in COVID-19. Overall study context: Samples of COVID-19 (acute and convalescent) were obtained from the United States, Italy and Spain. T cells, B-cell-depleted T cells, or PBMCs provided the cDNA or gDNA that served as material.

Source study methods: Reference gene primers were amplified, and this amplification served to estimate nucleated cell counts. Libraries were prepared by immunoSEQ multiplex PCR; TCRdb keeps only in-frame clonotypes and omits some of them. The V and J calls and clone size are taken from that table; D and trimming were inferred from the DNA. The repertoire holds a few hundred thousand clones, with approximately 81% as singletons. The CDR3 sequence is 14 residues long. Germline-derived CDR1 and CDR2 are KGHSY and FQNENV. Trimming shortened V by 2 bases and J by 4 bases, and 9 bases separated the two germline ends.

The source material was peripheral blood. The chain combines TRBV16 with TRBJ2-1; maybe TRBD2 (5 bases). The TCR comes from a woman of 80 years or more with active or convalescent COVID-19. CDR3 in amino acids: CASSQIRGYNEQFF. CDR3 nucleotide sequence: TGTGCCAGCAGCCAAATAAGAGGGTACAATGAGCAGTTCTTC.